This TCR beta chain was sequenced for a study of cytomegalovirus exposure and HLA in healthy donors. Nominally healthy donors provided the samples, though records likely missed some immune exposures. Study-level results: The study put some 150 TCR beta chains on its list as cytomegalovirus-associated. It was confirmed in vitro that a few of the CMV-associated chains were specific for CMV antigens.

This clone occurred a few times. Its target is not known. PCR used 60 Vbeta primers and 13 Jbeta primers. Original processing notes: In a later analysis, roughly 86 million unique TCR beta chains included roughly 11 million shared by two or more donors. The assay was immunoSEQ multiplex PCR, and TCRdb's table has in-frame clones only and misses some. The DNA was the basis for D and trimming; V, J and clone size are from that table. In the table there are more than 150,000 clones, about 82% of which are singletons. J was trimmed by 7 bases and V by 4 bases; bases with no gene match: 1. The CDR3 loop spans 11 amino acids. The germline gives CDR1 GTSNPN, CDR2 SVGIG (reference sequence).

The TCR comes from a woman aged 25 to 39 in good health and CMV-seronegative. V and J are TRBV30 and TRBJ1-2; TRBD1 agrees at 9 bases. Sequenced material: PBMCs. As DNA, the CDR3 is TGTGCCTGGAACAGGGGGCTTGGCTACACCTTC. Amino acid sequence: CAWNRGLGYTF.